This T cell receptor beta chain stems from a study of post-analysis software for immune sequencing data. Across the study: The cohort encompassed relapsing-remitting, secondary progressive and progressive-relapsing multiple sclerosis disease courses.

With respect to this clonotype: The target antigen is unknown. This may arise from a read error, as a much more abundant clone is one base away.

Study-wide findings and caveats: Under the F measure, samples that were prepared in one batch clustered strongly together. TRBV5-6, TRBV5-1 and TRBV20-1 were among five TRBV segments more frequent in patients than controls.

Trimming pared 8 bases from V and 5 bases from J, leaving 16 bases between. CDR3 length equals 14 residues. Germline values: CDR1 LGHNT, CDR2 FRNRAP. The TCR beta cDNA libraries carried unique molecular identifiers. When 1 to 10 million T cells were used, they gave some 540,000 cDNA molecules. MiXCR, applied by TCRdb to the PCR reads, yields one record per CDR3 protein. The profile shows more than 350,000 distinct CDR3 sequences, 39% of them singletons. The chain combines TRBV12-5 with TRBJ2-1, with a possible D match to TRBD2 (6 bases). Source material: blood. The receptor was isolated from a girl aged 2-10 years with multiple sclerosis. The CDR3 DNA reads as TGTGCTAGTAGACCCTCTCTAGCGCACAATGAGCAGTTCTTC. Encoded protein: CASRPSLAHNEQFF.